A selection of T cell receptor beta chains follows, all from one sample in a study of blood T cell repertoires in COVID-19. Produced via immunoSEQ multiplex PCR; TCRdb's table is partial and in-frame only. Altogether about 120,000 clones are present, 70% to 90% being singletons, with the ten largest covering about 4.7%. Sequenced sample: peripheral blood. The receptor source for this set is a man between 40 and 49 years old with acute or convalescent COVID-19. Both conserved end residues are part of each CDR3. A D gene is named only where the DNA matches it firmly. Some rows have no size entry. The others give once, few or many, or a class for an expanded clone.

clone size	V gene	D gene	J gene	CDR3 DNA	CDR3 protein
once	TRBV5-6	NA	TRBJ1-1	TGTGCCAGCAGCTTGGCAGGTGAGAACACTGAAGCTTTCTTT	CASSLAGENTEAFF
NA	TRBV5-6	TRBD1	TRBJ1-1	TGTGCCAGCAGCTTACGGACAGGAATGAACACTGAAGCTTTCTTT	CASSLRTGMNTEAFF
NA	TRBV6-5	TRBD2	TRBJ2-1	TGTGCCAGTATTAGCGGGATTGAGAATGAGCAGTTCTTC	CASISGIENEQFF
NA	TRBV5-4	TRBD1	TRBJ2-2	TGTGCCAGCAGCAATGGACAGGGGGCGAACACCGGGGAGCTGTTTTTT	CASSNGQGANTGELFF
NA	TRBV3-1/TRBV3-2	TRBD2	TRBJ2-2	TGTGCCAGCAGCCCCAGCGGGAGGGCCTACGGGGAGCTGTTTTTT	CASSPSGRAYGELFF
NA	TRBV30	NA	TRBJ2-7	TGTGCCTGGAGTCAGGATTCCGAGCAGTACTTC	CAWSQDSEQYF
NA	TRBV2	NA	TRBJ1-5	TGTGCCAGCAGACAGAACCACAATCAGCCCCAGCATTTT	CASRQNHNQPQHF
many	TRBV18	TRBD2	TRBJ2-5	TGTGCCAGCTCGGATCGGACTAGCCAAGAGACCCAGTACTTC	CASSDRTSQETQYF
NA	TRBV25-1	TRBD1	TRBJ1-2	TGTGCCAGCAGTGAAGTGAGGGGAAACAGGGGTACTGGCTACACCTTC	CASSEVRGNRGTGYTF
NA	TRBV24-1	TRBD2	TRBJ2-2	TGTGCCACCAGTGACCCCGGGATAGCGGGAGGTACCGGGGAGCTGTTTTTT	CATSDPGIAGGTGELFF
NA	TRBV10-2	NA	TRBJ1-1	TGCGCCAGCAGTGACCATCGAAGCGGGGGCGCTGAAGCTTTCTTT	CASSDHRSGGAEAFF
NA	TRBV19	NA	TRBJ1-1	TGTGCCACCTGGAACACTGAAGCTTTCTTT	CATWNTEAFF
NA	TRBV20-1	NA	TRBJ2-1	TGCAGTGCTAGTAAGCAGGGTTCCTACAATGAGCAGTTCTTC	CSASKQGSYNEQFF